What follows describes a single T cell receptor (beta chain). The CDR3 has 12 residues. Between the trimmed V and J ends, which lost 4 bases and 2 bases, there was a span of 5 bases. In germline, CDR1 is MNHEY, CDR2 SMNVEV (reference sequence). The data stem from a study of control samples from healthy donors and cancer patients. TCRdb keeps only in-frame clones here, not all; method: immunoSEQ multiplex PCR. Of around 50,000 clones in the sample, 91% were seen once. The chain combines TRBV27 with TRBJ1-2; D gene uncertain. The TCR originated in a man aged 25-45 years with colorectal cancer. The specimen was PBMCs. In nucleotides, the CDR3 is TGTGCCAGCAGTTCCGGGAACTATGGCTACACCTTC. Amino acids: CASSSGNYGYTF.